A selection of T cell receptor beta chains follows, all from one sample in a study of blood T cells in healthy people across ages. Each CDR3 protein is one row after TCRdb ran MiXCR on the 5' RACE reads. In the table there are 730,000 or so distinct CDR3 sequences, roughly 41% of which are singletons. The sample comprised blood. Receptors originate from a woman aged 60 to 75 in good health. The CDR3 runs from the conserved cysteine through the conserved F or W. D genes are given only for firm matches. Clone size appears in some rows only: once, few, many, or a class for an expanded clone.

clone size	V gene	J gene	D gene	CDR3 protein	CDR3 DNA
-	TRBV5-4	TRBJ2-3	TRBD2	CATERGGQTDTQYF	TGTGCCACCGAGCGGGGGGGCCAGACAGATACGCAGTATTTT
-	TRBV6-2/TRBV6-3	TRBJ2-1	-	CASSYLKREISYEQFF	TGTGCCAGCAGTTACCTGAAACGGGAGATTTCCTACGAGCAGTTCTTC
few	TRBV28	TRBJ1-2	-	CASSLGVSGDYGYTF	TGTGCCAGCAGTTTGGGCGTATCAGGGGACTATGGCTACACCTTC
-	TRBV5-1	TRBJ2-7	-	CASSLSPAQTSYEQYF	TGCGCCAGCAGCTTGTCGCCGGCCCAAACCTCCTACGAGCAGTACTTC
-	TRBV28	TRBJ2-7	-	CASSPTAGRNYEQYF	TGTGCCAGCAGCCCGACCGCGGGGCGAAACTACGAGCAGTACTTT
-	TRBV29-1	TRBJ1-5	-	CSVDPRDTNQPQHF	TGCAGCGTTGACCCCCGGGACACCAATCAGCCCCAGCATTTT
-	TRBV4-2	TRBJ1-2	-	CASSQDTGPLPNYGYTF	TGTGCCAGCAGCCAAGATACAGGGCCCCTACCTAACTATGGCTACACCTTC
-	TRBV3-1	TRBJ2-4	TRBD1	CASSPTPGQGFMNIQYF	TGTGCCAGCAGCCCCACCCCTGGACAGGGCTTTATGAACATTCAGTACTTC
many	TRBV12-3/TRBV12-4	TRBJ2-1	TRBD2	CASSSAGGNEQFF	TGTGCCAGCAGTTCAGCGGGGGGAAACGAGCAGTTCTTC
-	TRBV5-1	TRBJ2-7	-	CASSLAGTNAYEQYF	TGCGCCAGCAGCTTGGCCGGGACCAATGCCTACGAGCAGTACTTC
-	TRBV4-3	TRBJ1-1	-	CASSQAGARGTEAFF	TGCGCCAGCAGCCAAGCCGGGGCCCGAGGGACTGAAGCTTTCTTT
-	TRBV20-1	TRBJ2-7	TRBD2	CGAPILAGAYNEQYF	TGCGGTGCCCCGATACTAGCGGGAGCCTACAATGAGCAGTACTTC
many	TRBV29-1	TRBJ2-1	-	CSVQVLFGDHEQFF	TGCAGCGTCCAGGTTTTGTTCGGGGATCACGAGCAGTTCTTC
once	TRBV18	TRBJ1-1	-	CASSPERTGNTEAFF	TGTGCCAGCTCACCAGAAAGGACGGGAAACACTGAAGCTTTCTTT
-	TRBV6-2/TRBV6-3	TRBJ2-7	TRBD2	CASSRFGRTFLDGRGEQYF	TGTGCCAGCAGTCGATTCGGGAGGACCTTTCTTGACGGGAGAGGCGAGCAGTACTTC
-	TRBV6-6	TRBJ2-1	-	CASSVKGYNEQFF	TGTGCCAGCAGTGTCAAAGGCTACAATGAGCAGTTCTTC
-	TRBV5-1	TRBJ2-3	-	CASRLTGTRADTQYF	TGCGCCAGCAGGTTAACAGGCACCCGAGCAGATACGCAGTATTTT
-	TRBV28	TRBJ2-3	TRBD1	CASSLLRPGGPDTQYF	TGTGCCAGCAGTTTATTACGGCCAGGGGGCCCGGATACGCAGTATTTT
-	TRBV2	TRBJ1-5	TRBD1	CASADTGAVGRPQHF	TGTGCCAGCGCGGACACAGGGGCAGTCGGCCGACCCCAGCATTTT
-	TRBV20-1	TRBJ2-7	-	CSARGGTPYEQYF	TGCAGTGCTAGAGGGGGGACTCCCTACGAGCAGTACTTC
-	TRBV7-2	TRBJ2-3	TRBD2	CASSSRSSGSTDTQYF	TGTGCCAGCAGCTCCCGTAGTAGCGGGAGTACAGATACGCAGTATTTT
-	TRBV7-2	TRBJ1-5	TRBD1	CASRQGANNQPQHF	TGTGCCAGCCGACAGGGGGCGAACAATCAGCCCCAGCATTTT
few	TRBV4-2	TRBJ1-2	TRBD1	CASSQEVNTGDFGYTF	TGTGCCAGCAGCCAAGAAGTCAACACAGGGGATTTTGGCTACACCTTC
few	TRBV7-9	TRBJ2-7	-	CASSLADFRGEQYF	TGTGCCAGCAGCTTAGCGGATTTTAGGGGCGAGCAGTACTTC
-	TRBV7-9	TRBJ1-2	-	CASSLEDYRAFGYTF	TGTGCCAGCAGCTTAGAGGATTACAGAGCCTTCGGCTACACCTTC
-	TRBV20-1	TRBJ2-7	-	CSATGAPVYF	TGCAGTGCTACAGGGGCCCCAGTGTACTTC
-	TRBV5-1	TRBJ1-6	TRBD1	CASSPGTGDFSPLHF	TGCGCCAGCAGCCCCGGGACAGGGGATTTTTCACCCCTCCACTTT
-	TRBV10-3	TRBJ2-3	TRBD2	CVISDPLAGSTDTQYF	TGTGTCATCAGTGACCCCCTAGCGGGGAGCACAGATACGCAGTATTTT
many	TRBV29-1	TRBJ2-5	TRBD1	CSVTTGATQETQYF	TGCAGCGTGACGACAGGGGCAACACAAGAGACCCAGTACTTC
many	TRBV7-2	TRBJ2-1	-	CASSLARGRYNEQFF	TGTGCCAGCAGCTTAGCACGGGGGCGCTACAATGAGCAGTTCTTC
-	TRBV29-1	TRBJ2-3	-	CSASGSSPDTQYF	TGCAGCGCAAGCGGGTCTAGCCCAGATACGCAGTATTTT
-	TRBV15	TRBJ1-2	TRBD1	CATSRGQGADGYTF	TGTGCCACCAGCAGAGGTCAGGGGGCCGATGGCTACACCTTC
-	TRBV3-1	TRBJ1-1	-	CASSQAGKDTEAFF	TGTGCCAGCAGCCAAGCGGGGAAAGACACTGAAGCTTTCTTT
-	TRBV29-1	TRBJ2-7	-	CSVVLVAMGYEQYF	TGCAGCGTCGTTCTGGTAGCGATGGGCTACGAGCAGTACTTC
few	TRBV25-1	TRBJ1-2	-	CASSDGPYGYTF	TGTGCCAGCAGTGACGGGCCTTATGGCTACACCTTC
-	TRBV4-2	TRBJ2-3	-	CASSQARPNRVNGTDTQYF	TGTGCCAGCAGCCAAGCTAGACCAAACAGGGTGAATGGCACAGATACGCAGTATTTT
-	TRBV6-5	TRBJ1-1	-	CASNGPLNTEAFF	TGTGCCAGCAACGGACCCTTGAACACTGAAGCTTTCTTT
-	TRBV5-1	TRBJ2-1	-	CASSVDYTGDEQFF	TGCGCCAGCAGCGTTGACTACACGGGCGATGAGCAGTTCTTC
few	TRBV3-1	TRBJ2-7	TRBD2	CASSRGTSGLSYEQYF	TGTGCCAGCAGCCGAGGGACTAGCGGGCTCTCCTACGAGCAGTACTTC
-	TRBV6-1	TRBJ1-4	-	CASSEGVGEEKLFF	TGTGCCAGCAGTGAAGGGGTTGGTGAAGAAAAACTGTTTTTT
-	TRBV5-1	TRBJ2-7	-	CASSLGLACEQYF	TGCGCCAGCAGCTTAGGGCTAGCCTGCGAGCAGTACTTC
-	TRBV4-2	TRBJ1-3	TRBD1	CASSQTAGGLGGNTIYF	TGTGCCAGCAGCCAAACGGCAGGGGGGTTGGGAGGAAACACCATATATTTT
-	TRBV20-1	TRBJ2-2	TRBD2	CSASPTSGGLGELFF	TGCAGTGCCTCCCCTACCAGCGGGGGGCTAGGGGAGCTGTTTTTT
few	TRBV4-2	TRBJ2-7	-	CASSQVTPGLYEQYF	TGTGCCAGCAGCCAAGTAACCCCGGGGCTCTACGAGCAGTACTTC
-	TRBV20-1	TRBJ1-5	-	CSAILGNQPQHF	TGCAGTGCTATTTTGGGCAATCAGCCCCAGCATTTT
-	TRBV20-1	TRBJ2-1	TRBD2	CSASKAGSLKEQFF	TGCAGTGCTAGTAAAGCGGGGTCTCTCAAGGAGCAGTTCTTC
-	TRBV4-3	TRBJ2-5	TRBD2	CASSQGTSGSQETQYF	TGCGCCAGCAGCCAAGGGACTAGCGGGTCGCAAGAGACCCAGTACTTC
-	TRBV20-1	TRBJ1-1	TRBD1	CSASGTGGGTEAFF	TGCAGTGCTAGCGGGACAGGGGGTGGCACTGAAGCTTTCTTT
-	TRBV29-1	TRBJ2-1	TRBD2	CSVERALAGEQFF	TGCAGCGTTGAACGGGCTCTAGCGGGAGAGCAGTTCTTC
-	TRBV24-1	TRBJ2-1	TRBD2	CATSDSSTSGNHNEQFF	TGTGCCACCAGTGATTCATCGACTAGCGGAAACCACAATGAGCAGTTCTTC
-	TRBV29-1	TRBJ1-2	TRBD1	CSVGQGDGHTF	TGCAGCGTAGGACAGGGTGATGGCCACACCTTC
-	TRBV5-6	TRBJ2-1	-	CASSFNGFWATNNEQFF	TGTGCCAGCAGCTTTAACGGGTTTTGGGCTACTAACAATGAGCAGTTCTTC
-	TRBV6-4	TRBJ1-2	-	CASSDEGGYGYTF	TGTGCCAGCAGTGACGAAGGGGGGTATGGCTACACCTTC
-	TRBV10-3	TRBJ1-6	-	CAISESSPASSYNSPLHF	TGTGCCATCAGTGAGTCGAGTCCGGCCAGCTCCTATAATTCACCCCTCCACTTT
few	TRBV11-2	TRBJ2-3	-	CASSSESIGTQYF	TGTGCCAGCAGCTCAGAAAGTATAGGTACGCAGTATTTT
-	TRBV2	TRBJ2-3	TRBD2	CASSEWGGSTADTQYF	TGTGCCAGCAGTGAATGGGGCGGGAGTACTGCAGATACGCAGTATTTT
-	TRBV2	TRBJ2-7	TRBD2	CASSVGSGSIEQYF	TGTGCCAGCAGTGTAGGAAGCGGGAGTATCGAGCAGTACTTC
-	TRBV7-2	TRBJ1-6	-	CASNLASTAYNSPLHF	TGTGCCAGCAACTTAGCTTCGACAGCCTATAATTCACCCCTCCACTTT
-	TRBV4-2	TRBJ2-7	TRBD2	CASSQDGSGGAYEQYF	TGTGCCAGCAGCCAAGATGGTAGCGGGGGGGCCTATGAGCAGTACTTC